Included here is one TCR beta chain sequence, with context. The sample belongs to a study of blood T cell repertoires in COVID-19. Study background: Samples came from the United States, Italy and Spain, spanning acute and convalescent COVID-19. Sources were T cells, B-cell-depleted T cells, or PBMCs; the material itself was cDNA or gDNA.

Original analysis: Counts of nucleated cells, estimated from reference gene primer amplification, were obtained. Measured with immunoSEQ multiplex PCR; TCRdb has only the in-frame clones, and not every one. That table supplies the V and J calls and clone size; D and trimming were determined from the DNA. The sample has more than 200,000 clones; approximately 90% are singletons. This CDR3 comprises 13 residues. Germline lookup yields CDR1 SGHVS and CDR2 FQNEAQ. The germline V and J ends were trimmed by 4 bases and 0 bases, with 5 bases remaining between them. Enrolment of Seattle patients took place during active infection, and they were followed longitudinally.

Material: peripheral blood. The source is a woman in her fifties or sixties with COVID-19, enrolled during active disease. The chain has TRBV7-8 and TRBJ2-3; D gene ambiguous. As DNA, the CDR3 is TGTGCCAGCAGCTCCCTGAGCACAGATACGCAGTATTTT. The encoded protein is CASSSLSTDTQYF.